This T cell receptor (beta chain) came from a study of CD8 T cells in ankylosing spondylitis (dated by TCRdb to the late 2010s). Concerning the study at large: The study set out to find disease-linked TCR variants by profiling T cell receptor beta repertoires in ankylosing spondylitis patients and healthy donors. In total, the full study cohort was made up of approximately 99 healthy donors and more than 20 ankylosing spondylitis patients. Peripheral blood was sampled, and synovial fluid was also collected from ankylosing spondylitis patients. Overall results and qualifications from the work: The disease-linked clones were reported as significantly enriched in matched synovial fluid samples from ankylosing spondylitis patients. Some TCR beta motif variants had previously been reported in synovial fluid and blood of reactive arthritis patients, which suggested common disease-initiation mechanisms. In peripheral blood, the disease-linked clones were found at relatively low frequencies and had a CD8+ phenotype. Blood from ankylosing spondylitis patients appeared to be characterized by a TCR beta motif made up of seven or eight highly homologous amino acid variants.

The reads were generated on an Illumina HiSeq 2500. Quantitative 5'-RACE with molecular barcodes was used to prepare TCR beta libraries. Processing in the source paper ran as follows. To identify disease-linked TCR variants, a new computational method was used, one built on a probabilistic model of VDJ rearrangement. Starting from the raw public reads, TCRdb applied fastp trimming at Q25, assembled clones with MiXCR and retained in-frame beta chains. Each entry is one CDR3 protein sequence, shown with its most common DNA and genes. TCRdb, rather than the study authors, made the V and J calls. The sample data list roughly 450,000 distinct CDR3 sequences, and approximately 26% of these were observed just once. The top ten clones comprise roughly 0.8% of the sample. Trimming leaves V shorter by 2 bases and J shorter by 15 bases, with the junction holding 12 bases beyond the gene matches. Measured from the cysteine to the phenylalanine, the CDR3 is 14 residues long. Just CDR3 DNA is preserved here, 42 bases in frame from base 1. Reading the germline V gene gives CDR1 KGHDR and CDR2 SFDVKD.

A note on this clonotype: It lacks a known antigen. Base qualities are missing; no much larger clone stands one base away.

The chain was built from TRBV24-1 and TRBJ2-1; 7 central bases correspond to TRBD1. Material for sequencing was blood, either unsorted or a sorted T cell fraction (not recorded which). The receptor was derived from a male donor with ankylosing spondylitis. The CDR3 here reads CATSDSQGWEPAFF. The nucleotides read TGTGCCACCAGTGATTCACAGGGGTGGGAACCGGCGTTCTTC.